What follows are 29 T cell receptor beta chains derived from one specimen sequenced in a study of Graves' ophthalmopathy and Graves' hyperthyroidism (dated by TCRdb to the late 2010s). The data were produced on an Illumina HiSeq 2000. For repertoire sequencing, the TCR beta CDR3 regions were amplified from RNA transcripts. HTBI primers and the Qiagen OneStep RT-PCR kit were used in a first-round RT-PCR, which was followed by a second-round multiplex PCR, size selection and purification. The raw public reads went through TCRdb reprocessing: fastp at Q25, MiXCR clone calling, in-frame beta chains kept. Rows are combined by CDR3 protein, so each entry shows the most common genes and DNA. The sample profile shows some 170,000 distinct CDR3 sequences; 35% to 45% of them were found once. The ten largest clones take up over 7% of the sample. Sequencing was done on a sample of peripheral blood. The receptors derive from a man aged 25 to 45 with Graves' ophthalmopathy. Donor details come from another sample of the same person, matched by shared clones.

This sequence joins TRBV6-1 and TRBJ2-7; the match to TRBD2 covers 10 bases. This CDR3 comprises 15 residues. Trimming removed 4 bases from V and 3 bases from J; junction bases left unmatched: 6. Germline V CDR1 and CDR2: MNHNS, SASEGT. CDR3 DNA sequence: TGTGCCAGCAGTGCTAGCGGGAGTTTAGGCTACGAGCAGTACTTC. Protein: CASSASGSLGYEQYF.

This clonotype occurred many times. The V call is TRBV29-1, the J call TRBJ1-1; maybe TRBD1 (6 bases). V was cut by 4 bases and J by 2 bases, with 11 bases left in between. CDR3 size: 13 residues. The germline CDR1 and CDR2 sequences are SQVTM and ANQGSEA. CDR3 region: CSVAGQRNTEAFF. The DNA of the CDR3 is TGCAGCGTTGCAGGACAGCGTAACACTGAAGCTTTCTTT.

The chain is built from TRBV6-2 or TRBV6-3 and TRBJ2-7; D is ambiguous. From germline, CDR1 is MNHEY and CDR2 SVGEGT. Trimming pared 0 bases from V and 5 bases from J, leaving 5 bases between. This CDR3 comprises 12 residues. The CDR3 bases are TGTGCCAGCAGTTACTCGAGAAACGAGCAGTACTTC. Amino acid sequence: CASSYSRNEQYF.

V usage is TRBV6-1 and J usage is TRBJ2-5; no clear D gene. V was shortened by 6 bases and J by 4 bases, with 12 bases between the two germline ends. CDR3 size: 13 residues. Germline V gene lookup returns CDR1 MNHNS and CDR2 SASEGT. This CDR3 is CASSATYIETQYF. CDR3 DNA: TGTGCCAGCAGCGCCACATACATAGAGACCCAGTACTTC.

The chain is built from TRBV7-2 and TRBJ1-1, with 7 bases aligning to TRBD1. The CDR3 is made up of 11 amino acids. Germline CDR1 is SGHTA and CDR2 is FQGNSA. J gave up 11 bases and V 11 bases, and 11 bases lay outside the gene matches. CDR3 in amino acids: CAGALGQDAFF. CDR3 in DNA: TGTGCCGGGGCTCTAGGACAGGACGCTTTCTTT. Full variable domain (missing parts from reference TRBV7-2 and TRBJ1-1): GAGVSQSPSNKVTEKGKDVELRCDPISGHTALYWYRQSLGQGLEFLIYFQGNSAPDKSGLPSDRFSAERTGGSVSTLTIQRTQQEDSAVYLCAGALGQDAFFGQGTRLTVV.

This clonotype was counted a few times. This chain connects TRBV7-9 to TRBJ2-7; D possibly uses TRBD1 or TRBD2 (5 bases each). Deletions cut 5 bases from V and 2 bases from J, with 10 bases between. Germline CDR1 SEHNR, CDR2 FQNEAQ (reference sequence). The CDR3 length is 13 residues. CDR3: CASSDRGPYEQYF. In DNA, the CDR3 is TGTGCCAGCAGCGACCGGGGACCCTACGAGCAGTACTTC.

This clonotype was counted ten times or more. This sequence joins TRBV12-3 or TRBV12-4 and TRBJ1-5; D is uncertain. This CDR3 contains 15 residues. The V gene lost 3 bases and the J gene lost 1 base, with 10 bases spanning the gap. The CDR3 DNA reads as TGTGCCAGCAGTTTGGCCGGCCTAAGCAATCAGCCCCAGCATTTT. Amino acid sequence: CASSLAGLSNQPQHF.

This clonotype has at least ten counts. This sequence joins TRBV6-2 or TRBV6-3 and TRBJ2-5, with D uncertain. Germline V gene data show CDR1 as MNHEY and CDR2 as SVGEGT. V was clipped by 6 bases and J by 2 bases, with 10 bases between them. The CDR3 is 13 residues long. CDR3 sequence reads: CASSRKGQETQYF. The CDR3, as DNA: TGTGCCAGCAGCAGGAAGGGACAAGAGACCCAGTACTTC.

This clonotype has just one count. DNA for the CDR3: TGTGCCAGCAGCTTTACAGGCCTCGAGCAGTACTTC. Protein sequence: CASSFTGLEQYF. The chain combines TRBV12-3 or TRBV12-4 with TRBJ2-7, with D tentatively TRBD1 (5 bases). V lost 6 bases and J 6 bases, leaving 12 bases between the germline ends. This CDR3 has 12 amino acids.

This clonotype was found many times. The chain is built from TRBV12-3 or TRBV12-4 and TRBJ1-6, with 7 bases fitting TRBD1. This CDR3 comprises 13 residues. The V segment lost 7 bases and the J segment 9 bases; nucleotides outside the gene matches: 6. The CDR3 spells CASTLSGGSPLHF. The CDR3 region has the DNA TGTGCCAGCACTCTGTCAGGGGGTTCACCCCTCCACTTT.

This clonotype was recorded many times. The CDR3 reads CASSLAWEYYGYTF. CDR3 DNA: TGTGCCAGCAGCTTAGCGTGGGAGTACTATGGCTACACCTTC. The rearrangement joins TRBV7-2 to TRBJ1-2, with D unclear. V was clipped by 0 bases and J by 3 bases, with 8 bases between them. The CDR3 is 14 amino acids. Germline V gene sequence: CDR1 SGHTA, CDR2 FQGNSA.

This clonotype was picked up one time. V gene TRBV29-1 combines with J gene TRBJ1-5, with 9 bases that match TRBD1. J was trimmed by 5 bases and V by 4 bases; bases with no gene match: 6. Germline CDR1 reads SQVTM; CDR2 reads ANQGSEA. CDR3 length: 14 residues. The CDR3 coding sequence is TGCAGCGTTGTAGGGACAGGGCTGGATCAGCCCCAGCATTTT. Encoded protein: CSVVGTGLDQPQHF.

The J gene is TRBJ2-7, the V gene TRBV7-2; unclear D gene. Trimming took off 3 bases at V and 3 bases at J, with 9 bases between the two ends. The CDR3 consists of 13 residues. The germline gives CDR1 SGHTA, CDR2 FQGNSA. CDR3 region: CASSLRRIYEQYF. In DNA, the CDR3 is TGTGCCAGCAGCTTGAGGCGCATCTACGAGCAGTACTTC.

In its sample, this clonotype was seen a few times. The DNA for the CDR3 is TGTGCCAGCAGTTTGCGGCTGAATAATTCACCCCTCCACTTT. This gives the protein CASSLRLNNSPLHF. This chain joins TRBV12-3 or TRBV12-4 and TRBJ1-6; D is unclear. CDR3 size: 14 residues. V dropped 3 bases and J dropped 5 bases, with 8 bases sitting between them.

V usage is TRBV5-8 and J usage is TRBJ1-1, with 8 nucleotides matching TRBD1. V lost 7 bases and J lost 0; bases outside the gene matches: 5. In germline, CDR1 is SGHTS, CDR2 YDEGEE. This CDR3 region has 14 residues. The CDR3 loop reads CASQDRGMNTEAFF. In nucleotides, the CDR3 is TGTGCCAGCCAAGACAGGGGCATGAACACTGAAGCTTTCTTT.

This clonotype has a count of ten or more. The chain uses TRBV5-1 and TRBJ2-7; 7 bases are shared with TRBD1. The germline gives CDR1 SGHRS, CDR2 YFSETQ. Trimming cost V 0 bases and J 0 bases; bases outside gene matches: 3. The CDR3 extends over 15 amino acids. The CDR3 nucleotides read TGCGCCAGCAGCTTGGCGGGACAGAGCTCCTACGAGCAGTACTTC. Encoded protein: CASSLAGQSSYEQYF.

The CDR3 bases are TGTGCCAGCAGCTTACCGAGCCCTAATTCACCCCTCCACTTT. This encodes CASSLPSPNSPLHF. The V and J genes are TRBV7-6 and TRBJ1-6, with D unresolved. The CDR3 is made up of 14 amino acids. Germline CDR1 and CDR2: SGHVS and FNYEAQ. V was pared by 2 bases and J by 6 bases, with 8 bases between. Full variable domain (rest looked up from reference TRBV7-6 and TRBJ1-6): GAGVSQSPRYKVTKRGQDVALRCDPISGHVSLYWYRQALGQGPEFLTYFNYEAQQDKSGLPNDRFSAERPEGSISTLTIQRTEQRDSAMYRCASSLPSPNSPLHFGNGTRLTVT.

This clonotype was seen many times. J is TRBJ1-3 and V is TRBV4-2; no clear D gene. Germline values: CDR1 LGHNA, CDR2 YNFKEQ. The CDR3 totals 13 residues. The ends were cut back, 0 bases at V and 4 bases at J, with 4 bases in the middle. The CDR3: CASSQERGNTIYF. The CDR3 nucleotides are TGTGCCAGCAGCCAAGAACGGGGAAACACCATATATTTT.

This clonotype was counted at least ten times. The V gene is TRBV6-5, the J gene TRBJ2-5; 8 bases are shared with TRBD1. The CDR3 is 15 amino acids. Looked up from germline, CDR1 is MNHEY and CDR2 is SVGAGI. J lost 2 bases, V lost 6 bases, and 8 bases had no gene match. The CDR3: CASRTVDRGQETQYF. The CDR3, as DNA: TGTGCCAGCAGAACAGTAGACAGGGGACAAGAGACCCAGTACTTC.

This clonotype has at least ten counts. This chain joins TRBV5-1 and TRBJ1-1; no firm D call. Germline CDR1 SGHRS, CDR2 YFSETQ. V was shortened by 6 bases and J by 0 bases, with 27 bases between the two germline ends. The CDR3 totals 19 residues. Here the CDR3 DNA reads TGCGCCAGCACCTTATTGGTGGGGTCTCGTCGTTATATGAACACTGAAGCTTTCTTT. Its protein product is CASTLLVGSRRYMNTEAFF.

There are many counts of this clonotype. J is TRBJ2-7 and V is TRBV5-1, with 9 bases identical to TRBD2. V gave up 0 bases and J gave up 11 bases; unmatched junction bases: 9. The germline V gene encodes CDR1 SGHRS and CDR2 YFSETQ. This CDR3 has 14 residues. The CDR3 spells CASSLDLREGFEYF. The CDR3 coding sequence is TGCGCCAGCAGCTTGGATCTGCGGGAGGGCTTTGAGTACTTC.

This chain connects TRBV6-2 or TRBV6-3 to TRBJ2-5; D not resolved. The CDR3 contains 11 residues. The V and J ends lost 8 bases and 7 bases respectively, with 11 bases between them. The germline V gene has CDR1 MNHEY and CDR2 SVGEGT. The CDR3 spells CASLERGTQYF. In DNA form, the CDR3 reads TGTGCCAGCCTGGAACGTGGGACCCAGTACTTC.

V usage is TRBV6-1 and J usage is TRBJ2-5, with 8 bases that match TRBD2. With V trimmed by 7 bases and J by 1 base, 14 bases remained unmatched. The CDR3 covers 17 residues. Germline lookup yields CDR1 MNHNS and CDR2 SASEGT. CDR3 amino acids: CASTLKGAGAPQETQYF. DNA for the CDR3: TGTGCCAGCACCTTAAAGGGAGCGGGGGCGCCCCAAGAGACCCAGTACTTC.

V and J are TRBV6-2 or TRBV6-3 and TRBJ1-1; the D gene is possibly TRBD1 (6 bases). CDR3 length: 14 residues. Per the germline V gene, CDR1 is MNHEY and CDR2 is SVGEGT. Trimming pared 7 bases from V and 3 bases from J, leaving 15 bases between. Written as DNA, the CDR3 is TGTGCCAGCACCAGCCCAGGGGCTGACACTGAAGCTTTCTTT. As protein: CASTSPGADTEAFF.

V is TRBV12-3 or TRBV12-4 and J is TRBJ2-5, with a tentative D call TRBD2 (5 bases). This CDR3 has 16 amino acids. Trimming removed 3 bases at V and 1 base at J, with 15 bases between. For the CDR3, the DNA is TGTGCCAGCAGTTTTGGAGGCCTCCTCGGCCAAGAGACCCAGTACTTC. Translation: CASSFGGLLGQETQYF.

The CDR3 coding sequence is TGTGCCAGCAGCGGGACCCCCCGCTACACCTTC. As protein: CASSGTPRYTF. The genes are TRBV28 and TRBJ1-2, with TRBD1 as a possible D gene (5 bases). Germline V gives CDR1 MDHEN, CDR2 SYDVKM. CDR3 length: 11 amino acids. V lost 6 bases and J lost 9, with 11 bases in between.

This clonotype has a count of ten or more. The chain has TRBV12-3 or TRBV12-4 and TRBJ2-7; the D is unclear. V was trimmed by 6 bases and J by 3 bases, leaving 9 bases between them. This CDR3 spans 12 amino acids. The DNA for the CDR3 is TGTGCCAGCAGCCCTTCAAACTACGAGCAGTACTTC. Its protein product is CASSPSNYEQYF.

This rearrangement joins TRBV7-3 to TRBJ1-1; 7 bases map to TRBD1. This CDR3 has 16 residues. Germline V lookup: CDR1 SGHTA, CDR2 FQGTGA. V trimming: 6 bases; J trimming: 0 bases; junction bases outside the gene matches: 10. The CDR3 reads CASRAGQPGMNTEAFF. The CDR3 nucleotides read TGTGCCAGCAGGGCGGGACAGCCCGGCATGAACACTGAAGCTTTCTTT.

CDR3 loop: CASSVLADEQYF. CDR3 in DNA: TGTGCCAGCAGTGTACTAGCGGACGAGCAGTACTTC. V usage is TRBV12-3 or TRBV12-4 and J usage is TRBJ2-7, with 8 bases aligning to TRBD2. The CDR3 extends over 12 amino acids. Germline trimming cut 5 bases from V and 5 bases from J; bases unmatched to any gene: 2.